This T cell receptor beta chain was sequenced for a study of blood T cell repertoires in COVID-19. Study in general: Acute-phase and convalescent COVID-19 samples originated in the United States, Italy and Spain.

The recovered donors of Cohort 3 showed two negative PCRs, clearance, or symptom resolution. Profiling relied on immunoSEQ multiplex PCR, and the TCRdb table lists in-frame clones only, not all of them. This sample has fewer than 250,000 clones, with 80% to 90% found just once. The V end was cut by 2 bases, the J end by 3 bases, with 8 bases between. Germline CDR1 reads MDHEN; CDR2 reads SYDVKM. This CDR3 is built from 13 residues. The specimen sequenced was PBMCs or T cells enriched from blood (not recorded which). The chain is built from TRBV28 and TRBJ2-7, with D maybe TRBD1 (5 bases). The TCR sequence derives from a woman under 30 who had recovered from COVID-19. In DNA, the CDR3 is TGTGCCAGCAGTTTAAGACAGCTCTACGAGCAGTACTTC. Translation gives CASSLRQLYEQYF.